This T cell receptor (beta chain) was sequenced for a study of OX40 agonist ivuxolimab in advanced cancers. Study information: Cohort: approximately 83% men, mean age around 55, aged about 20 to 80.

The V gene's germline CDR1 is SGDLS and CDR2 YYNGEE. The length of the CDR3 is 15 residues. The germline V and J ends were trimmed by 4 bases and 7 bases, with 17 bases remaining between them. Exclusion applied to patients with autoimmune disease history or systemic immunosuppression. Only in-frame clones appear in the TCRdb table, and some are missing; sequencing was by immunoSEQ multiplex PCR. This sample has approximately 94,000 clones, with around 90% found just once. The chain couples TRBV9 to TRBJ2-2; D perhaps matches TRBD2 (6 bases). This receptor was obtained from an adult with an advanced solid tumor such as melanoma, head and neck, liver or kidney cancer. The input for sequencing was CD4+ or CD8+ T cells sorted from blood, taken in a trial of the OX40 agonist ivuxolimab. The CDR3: CASSIDNDGGGELFF. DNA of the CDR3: TGTGCCAGCAGCATTGACAATGACGGGGGCGGGGAGCTGTTTTTT.